This T cell receptor beta chain is drawn from a study of blood T cells in healthy people across ages. The use of a sample-barcoded 5' primer and a J-beta primer mix characterized a second PCR of roughly 7 to 11 cycles. TCRdb ran MiXCR on the 5' RACE reads and lists one entry per CDR3 protein. Among roughly 1,500,000 distinct CDR3 sequences listed, about 43% were seen once. Germline CDR1 reads ENHRY; CDR2 reads SYGVKD. Germline trimming cut 2 bases from V and 8 bases from J; bases unmatched to any gene: 14. The CDR3 has 16 residues. General study findings and limits: While age rose, TCR beta diversity per million T cells dropped in a roughly linear way. Not knowing donor CMV status may have confounded expanded clonotype changes.

This clonotype was counted a few times. Its antigen remains unidentified. Each donor's blood draw was 8.5 to 10 milliliters of peripheral blood. This clonotype originated in a woman aged 18 to 35 in good health. This rearrangement joins TRBV10-3 to TRBJ1-2, with 7 bases identical to TRBD1. Sequencing was carried out using blood. The CDR3, as DNA: TGTGCCATCAGTGAGAGATCCGGTACAGGGGCTTACGGCTACACCTTC. Encoded protein: CAISERSGTGAYGYTF.